One T cell receptor beta chain is described in this entry. The data originate from a study of cytomegalovirus exposure and HLA in healthy donors. CDR1 is SGHRS, CDR2 YFSETQ, per germline. CDR3 size: 14 residues. The PCR used 60 Vbeta and 13 Jbeta primers. Assay used: immunoSEQ multiplex PCR; TCRdb lists only in-frame clones, some missing. The repertoire consists of tens of thousands of clones, with 60% to 85% occurring once and the leading ten covering approximately 3.4%. Among the donors, all were healthy bone marrow donors. This TCR came from a woman between 35 and 50 years old in good health and CMV-seropositive. V gene TRBV5-1 combines with J gene TRBJ2-5; TRBD1 matches at 7 bases. The J call may be mistaken, given a closer DNA end match to TRBJ2-7. The sequenced material came from PBMCs. CDR3 sequence: CASSPRDRHNEQYF. Written as DNA, the CDR3 is TGCGCCAGCAGCCCCCGGGACAGACACAACGAGCAGTACTTC.